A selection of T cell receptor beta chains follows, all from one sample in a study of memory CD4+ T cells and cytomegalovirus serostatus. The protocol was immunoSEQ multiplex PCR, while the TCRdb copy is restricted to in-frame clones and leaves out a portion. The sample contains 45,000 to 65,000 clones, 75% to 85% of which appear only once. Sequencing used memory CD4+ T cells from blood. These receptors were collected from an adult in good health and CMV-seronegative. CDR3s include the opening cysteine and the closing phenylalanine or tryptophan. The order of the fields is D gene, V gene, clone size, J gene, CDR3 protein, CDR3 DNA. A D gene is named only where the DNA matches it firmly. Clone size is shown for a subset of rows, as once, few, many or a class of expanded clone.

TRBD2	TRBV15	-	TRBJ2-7	CATSREGGGAHEQYF	TGTGCCACCAGCAGAGAGGGCGGGGGGGCTCACGAGCAGTACTTC
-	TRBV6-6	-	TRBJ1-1	CASSPPAGSYTEAFF	TGTGCCAGCAGCCCCCCAGCTGGCAGTTACACTGAAGCTTTCTTT
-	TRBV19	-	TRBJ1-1	CASSIAGWQGEVVNTEAFF	TGTGCCAGTAGTATAGCGGGTTGGCAGGGAGAAGTGGTGAACACTGAAGCTTTCTTT
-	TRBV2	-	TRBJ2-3	CASSGDQSTDTQYF	TGTGCCAGCAGTGGGGACCAGAGCACAGATACGCAGTATTTT
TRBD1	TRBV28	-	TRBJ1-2	CASSAGTGKGANYGYTF	TGTGCCAGCTCCGCCGGGACAGGGAAAGGGGCTAACTATGGCTACACCTTC
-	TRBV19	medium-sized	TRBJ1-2	CASKDLYGYTF	TGTGCCAGTAAAGATCTTTATGGCTACACCTTC
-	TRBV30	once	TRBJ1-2	CAWTGQIYGYTF	TGTGCCTGGACAGGGCAGATTTATGGCTACACCTTC
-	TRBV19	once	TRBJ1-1	CASKTGGTEAFF	TGTGCCAGTAAAACGGGGGGCACTGAAGCTTTCTTT
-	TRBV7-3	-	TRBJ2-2	CASSFNGELFF	TGTGCCAGCAGCTTTAACGGGGAGCTGTTTTTT
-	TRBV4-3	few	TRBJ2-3	CASSQGGTNTDTQYF	TGCGCCAGCAGCCAAGGGGGGACAAACACAGATACGCAGTATTTT
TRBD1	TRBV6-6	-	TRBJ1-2	CASSGDRPARGGGYTF	TGTGCCAGCAGTGGGGACAGGCCTGCTAGGGGAGGCGGCTACACCTTC
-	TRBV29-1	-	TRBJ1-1	CSVEDRRGNTEAFF	TGCAGCGTTGAAGATCGACGGGGGAACACTGAAGCTTTCTTT
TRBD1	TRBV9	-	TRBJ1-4	CASSESLQGAVEELFF	TGTGCCAGCAGCGAGTCGCTACAGGGGGCGGTTGAGGAACTGTTTTTT
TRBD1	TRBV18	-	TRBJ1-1	CASSPITQGTGGKTEAFF	TGTGCCAGCTCACCCATCACCCAAGGGACAGGGGGCAAGACTGAAGCTTTCTTT
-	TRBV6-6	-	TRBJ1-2	CASSSPGQTNYGYTF	TGTGCCAGCAGTTCTCCGGGACAAACTAACTATGGCTACACCTTC
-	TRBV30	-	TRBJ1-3	CAWSRTRTGNTIYF	TGTGCCTGGAGTCGCACACGAACTGGAAACACCATATATTTT
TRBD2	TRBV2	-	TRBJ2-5	CASSGGSGGMETQYF	TGTGCCAGCAGTGGGGGTAGCGGGGGGATGGAGACCCAGTACTTC
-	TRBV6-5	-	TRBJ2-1	CASSRGNEQFF	TGTGCCAGCAGCCGAGGGAATGAGCAGTTCTTC
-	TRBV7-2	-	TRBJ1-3	CASSLKISAGNTIYF	TGTGCCAGCAGCTTAAAGATCTCCGCGGGAAACACCATATATTTT
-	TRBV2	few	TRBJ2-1	CASSDDGRGNEQFF	TGTGCCAGCAGTGACGACGGTCGGGGCAATGAGCAGTTCTTC
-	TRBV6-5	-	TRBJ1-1	CASSYLRWGEYSEAFF	TGTGCCAGCAGTTACCTCCGGTGGGGGGAGTACTCTGAAGCTTTCTTT
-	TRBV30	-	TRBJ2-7	CAWNGPAYEQYF	TGTGCCTGGAACGGGCCAGCCTACGAGCAGTACTTC
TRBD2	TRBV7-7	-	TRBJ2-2	CASSLNNRGGELFF	TGTGCCAGCAGCCTCAACAATCGGGGGGGTGAGCTGTTTTTT
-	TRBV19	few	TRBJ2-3	CASSIEGGDTQYF	TGTGCCAGTAGTATCGAAGGGGGAGATACGCAGTATTTT
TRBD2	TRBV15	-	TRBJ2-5	CATSRESGGLETQYF	TGTGCCACCAGCAGAGAGAGCGGGGGCCTGGAGACCCAGTACTTC
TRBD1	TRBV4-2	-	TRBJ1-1	CASSLGGGRLNTEAFF	TGTGCCAGCAGCTTGGGAGGGGGCAGGTTGAACACTGAAGCTTTCTTT